These 5 T cell receptor beta chains share one sample of origin, sequenced in a study of cytomegalovirus exposure and HLA in healthy donors. Primers: 60 Vbeta forward and 13 Jbeta reverse. TCRdb's table, derived via immunoSEQ multiplex PCR, lists solely in-frame clones and lacks some. The sample contains roughly 100,000 clones, about 80% of which appear only once. Source material: PBMCs. Every receptor here comes from a man aged 60-69 years in good health and CMV-seropositive.

J is TRBJ1-5 and V is TRBV28; D is ambiguous. Trimming pared 9 bases from V and 4 bases from J, leaving 19 bases between. The CDR3 contains 15 residues. Germline CDR1 MDHEN, CDR2 SYDVKM. The CDR3 DNA reads as TGTGCCAGTCACGTCGCTCAACGGGGTAATCAGCCCCAGCATTTT. Protein sequence: CASHVAQRGNQPQHF.

This clone has just one count. V usage is TRBV7-9 and J usage is TRBJ1-3, with D possibly being TRBD1 (6 bases). Per germline, CDR1 SEHNR and CDR2 FQNEAQ (reference sequence). Trimming took off 6 bases at V and 0 bases at J, with 9 bases between the two ends. The CDR3 is made up of 14 amino acids. The CDR3 protein is CASSLDSSGNTIYF. DNA for the CDR3: TGTGCCAGCAGTTTGGACAGCTCTGGAAACACCATATATTTT.

In its sample, this clone was seen many times. This chain uses TRBV7-9 with TRBJ1-2, with D possibly being TRBD1 (5 bases). The V end lost 1 base, the J end lost 7 bases, and 16 bases lay between the germline ends. The CDR3 has 15 residues. The germline V gene encodes CDR1 SEHNR and CDR2 FQNEAQ (reference sequence). The CDR3, as DNA: TGTGCCAGCAGCTTAGGGGTGTCTGGGGCGTTTGGCTACACCTTC. It translates to CASSLGVSGAFGYTF.

The count of this clone is one. The J gene is TRBJ2-1, the V gene TRBV10-2; D perhaps matches TRBD2 (6 bases). V was trimmed by 5 bases and J by 0 bases, leaving 11 bases between them. CDR1 is WSHSY, CDR2 SAAADI, per germline. This CDR3 is 15 amino acids long. CDR3 DNA: TGCGCCAGCAGTTGGGGGGAGAGCTCCTACAATGAGCAGTTCTTC. It encodes CASSWGESSYNEQFF.

In DNA, the CDR3 is TGTGCCAGCTCACCACAGGGGGCGCCCATCAATGAGCAGTTCTTC. Protein sequence: CASSPQGAPINEQFF. This chain links TRBV18 with TRBJ2-1; 7 nucleotides match TRBD1. CDR1 KGHSH and CDR2 LQKENI come from the germline V gene. This CDR3 is 15 amino acids long. V lost 1 base to trimming and J lost 6 bases; unmatched junction nucleotides: 6.